A single sample gave rise to the 22 T cell receptor beta chains below, sequenced in a study of graft-versus-host responses after intestinal transplantation. Assay used: immunoSEQ multiplex PCR; TCRdb lists only in-frame clones, some missing. Of roughly 60,000 clones detected, about 90% appear once; the ten largest clones hold 1.5% to 2%. Specimen: PBMCs, collected 26 days after transplant. These receptors all stem from a human patient who received an intestinal transplant, so some T cells may come from the graft donor.

This chain joins TRBV28 and TRBJ2-1; maybe TRBD1 (5 bases). Per the germline V gene, CDR1 is MDHEN and CDR2 is SYDVKM. CDR3 length: 13 residues. The ends were cut back, 7 bases at V and 7 bases at J, with 14 bases in the middle. This CDR3 is CASTRRVKNEQFF. DNA of the CDR3: TGTGCCAGCACCCGCAGGGTAAAGAATGAGCAGTTCTTC.

The rearrangement joins TRBV6-1 to TRBJ1-5, with D perhaps TRBD1 (5 bases). Looked up from germline, CDR1 is MNHNS and CDR2 is SASEGT. This CDR3 has 16 amino acids. The V end was cut by 2 bases, the J end by 5 bases, with 16 bases between. CDR3 in amino acids: CASSEYLAGGDQPQHF. The CDR3 nucleotides are TGTGCCAGCAGTGAATACCTGGCGGGGGGAGATCAGCCCCAGCATTTT.

A note on this clone: At one of its ends the junction is not consistent with the germline gene, which may arise from a read error. The sample contains more than one DNA sequence encoding this CDR3. J is TRBJ1-1 and V is TRBV4-2, with unresolved D. CDR3 length: 17 amino acids. CDR1 is LGHNA and CDR2 is YNFKEQ in the germline V gene. CDR3 DNA sequence: TGTGCCAGCAGCCAAGATTGGGCTTCCCTCATGAACACCGAAGCTTTCTTT. It codes for CASSQDWASLMNTEAFF.

The chain is built from TRBV28 and TRBJ1-1; D perhaps matches TRBD1 (6 bases). Trimming removed 5 bases at V and 4 bases at J, with 14 bases between. Germline V gene lookup returns CDR1 MDHEN and CDR2 SYDVKM. The CDR3 is 14 residues long. The CDR3 nucleotides are TGTGCCAGCAGTGAATACCGGGACATCACTGAAGCTTTCTTT. Protein: CASSEYRDITEAFF.

This sequence joins TRBV29-1 and TRBJ1-4; D is uncertain. Trimming shortened V by 5 bases and J by 1 base, and 11 bases separated the two germline ends. Germline assignment: CDR1 SQVTM and CDR2 ANQGSEA. This CDR3 is built from 14 residues. The CDR3 DNA reads as TGCAGCGTTTGGGGAGGATTAACTAATGAAAAACTGTTTTTT. Translating gives CSVWGGLTNEKLFF.

The chain carries TRBV9 and TRBJ2-7; TRBD1 aligns across 7 bases. The CDR3 runs to 17 residues. Germline assignment: CDR1 SGDLS and CDR2 YYNGEE. V was pared by 1 base and J by 4 bases, with 14 bases of the junction left unmatched. The CDR3 DNA follows: TGTGCCAGCAGCGTACCCGACAGGGAGAAGTTCACTTACGAGCAGTACGTC. Amino acid sequence: CASSVPDREKFTYEQYV.

DNA for the CDR3: TGTGCCTGGAGTGTGGGTAGCGGGGGACATGAGCAGTTCTTC. It yields the protein CAWSVGSGGHEQFF. The J gene is TRBJ2-1, the V gene TRBV30; 9 bases fit TRBD2. This CDR3 contains 14 residues. The V and J ends lost 0 bases and 8 bases, in that order; junction bases with no gene match: 5. Per germline, CDR1 GTSNPN and CDR2 SVGIG (reference sequence).

This clone occurred a few times. The genes are TRBV19 and TRBJ1-3; TRBD1 might be the D (6 bases). Germline CDR1 and CDR2: LNHDA and SQIVND (reference sequence). Trimming shortened V by 5 bases and J by 1 base, and 9 bases separated the two germline ends. This CDR3 has 14 residues. CDR3 residues: CASSSGASGNTIYF. CDR3 nucleotides: TGTGCCAGTAGTTCAGGGGCATCTGGAAACACCATATATTTT.

The chain carries TRBV10-2 and TRBJ2-1; TRBD2 might be the D (5 bases). V was clipped by 3 bases and J by 8 bases, with 8 bases between them. CDR3 size: 12 residues. Germline V gives CDR1 WSHSY, CDR2 SAAADI. CDR3: CASSDGVYEQFF. CDR3 coding DNA: TGCGCCAGCAGTGACGGGGTATATGAGCAGTTCTTC.

The table lists this clone with a count of one. The junction shows a germline mismatch at one end, possibly a read error. The chain recombines TRBV5-5 with TRBJ1-2, with D perhaps matching TRBD1 (5 bases). This CDR3 is built from 14 residues. Germline assignment: CDR1 SGHKS and CDR2 YYEKEE (reference sequence). The CDR3 region is CASSLGLISYGYTF. The CDR3 bases are TGTGCCAGCAGTTTGGGACTGATAAGCTATGGCTACACCTTC.

In its sample, this clone was seen once. This chain joins TRBV28 and TRBJ1-2; 7 nucleotides agree with TRBD1. V shed 3 bases and J 8 bases; nucleotides not matched to a gene: 15. The CDR3 has 16 amino acids. Germline-derived CDR1 and CDR2 are MDHEN and SYDVKM. CDR3 residues: CASSFSTGDNFRGYTF. Written as DNA, the CDR3 is TGTGCCAGCAGTTTTAGCACAGGGGACAACTTTCGGGGCTACACCTTC.

The rearrangement links TRBV11-2 to TRBJ1-6; the D gene is possibly TRBD1 (6 bases). The V end was cut by 1 base, the J end by 3 bases, with 13 bases between. Germline CDR1 and CDR2: SGHAT and FQNNGV. There are 17 residues in the CDR3. CDR3 nucleotides: TGTGCCAGCAGCTTAGTGGCAGGGGTAGACTATAATTCACCCCTCCACTTT. It specifies CASSLVAGVDYNSPLHF.

V and J are TRBV2 and TRBJ2-7, with 7 bases lining up with TRBD2. CDR3 length: 18 amino acids. Germline V gene lookup returns CDR1 SNHLY and CDR2 FYNNEI. Trimming removed 2 bases from V and 9 bases from J; junction bases left unmatched: 22. The CDR3 region is CASSERDYIRIWDEGQYF. Written as DNA, the CDR3 is TGTGCCAGCAGTGAACGGGACTACATCAGGATTTGGGACGAGGGGCAGTACTTC. The full variable domain, in which reference TRBV2 and TRBJ2-7 provide the parts outside the CDR3, is EPEVTQTPSHQVTQMGQEVILRCVPISNHLYFYWYRQILGQKVEFLVSFYNNEISEKSEIFDDQFSVERPDGSNFTLKIRSTKLEDSAMYFCASSERDYIRIWDEGQYFGPGTRLTVT.

This chain uses TRBV11-3 with TRBJ2-3, with 9 bases lining up with TRBD1. V trimming: 1 base; J trimming: 5 bases; junction bases outside the gene matches: 4. The germline V gene has CDR1 SGHNT and CDR2 YENEEA. CDR3 length: 15 amino acids. Here the CDR3 reads CASSLGQGDGDTQYF. CDR3 nucleotide sequence: TGTGCCAGCAGCTTAGGACAGGGGGATGGAGATACGCAGTATTTT.

The genes are TRBV4-1 and TRBJ1-2; 7 bases agree with TRBD1. Germline loops: CDR1 MGHRA, CDR2 YSYEKL. The V segment lost 2 bases and the J segment 5 bases; nucleotides outside the gene matches: 14. This CDR3 region has 17 residues. The CDR3 DNA reads TGCGCCAGCAGCCAATTCCAATACGGGACAGAGCTGTATGGCTACACCTTC. This gives the protein CASSQFQYGTELYGYTF.

The chain links TRBV11-2 to TRBJ2-7; TRBD1 is a possible D gene (5 bases). V was shortened by 3 bases and J by 1 base, with 10 bases between the two germline ends. Germline CDR1 is SGHAT and CDR2 is FQNNGV. The CDR3 sequence is 14 residues long. DNA of the CDR3: TGTGCCAGCAGCTTGGAGACAGTATCCTACGAGCAGTACGTC. Its translation: CASSLETVSYEQYV.

CDR3 residues: CATTTAGAAMGQFF. The CDR3 DNA reads as TGTGCCACCACCACGGCGGGGGCTGCAATGGGGCAGTTCTTC. The J gene is TRBJ2-1, the V gene TRBV27; D is perhaps TRBD2 (7 bases). Trimming removed 10 bases at V and 12 bases at J, with 25 bases between. CDR3 length equals 14 residues. Germline CDR1 and CDR2: MNHEY and SMNVEV (reference sequence).

This clone was found once. The chain combines TRBV28 with TRBJ1-1; D might be TRBD1 (5 bases). Germline V CDR1 and CDR2: MDHEN, SYDVKM. V lost 6 bases and J lost 3, with 14 bases in between. This CDR3 is built from 14 residues. The CDR3 here is CASSRRAGHTEAFF. The CDR3 DNA is TGTGCCAGCAGCCGCCGCGCGGGGCACACTGAAGCTTTCTTT.

The V gene is TRBV6-5, the J gene TRBJ2-7; D may be TRBD2 (6 bases). This CDR3 is 14 amino acids long. V lost 6 bases to trimming and J lost 3 bases, with 15 bases between them. Germline V gene sequence: CDR1 MNHEY, CDR2 SVGAGI. The CDR3 sequence: CASSPRGSGYEQYF. The CDR3 region has the DNA TGTGCCAGCAGCCCCCGGGGGTCCGGCTACGAGCAGTACTTC.

This clone came up a few times. The chain carries TRBV4-1 and TRBJ1-6; possibly TRBD1 for D (6 bases). V was cut by 0 bases and J by 14 bases, with 17 bases left in between. CDR1 is MGHRA, CDR2 YSYEKL, per germline. The CDR3 spans 15 residues. The CDR3 bases are TGCGCCAGCAGCCAAGATCAGGGGATAACCCTTACCCTCCACTTT. Its protein is CASSQDQGITLTLHF.

V is TRBV9 and J is TRBJ2-7, with 7 bases identical to TRBD2. Germline CDR1 reads SGDLS; CDR2 reads YYNGEE. The CDR3 has 15 amino acids. V gave up 0 bases and J gave up 3 bases; unmatched junction bases: 6. This CDR3 reads CASSVGWGRDYEQYF. The CDR3, as DNA: TGTGCCAGCAGCGTAGGATGGGGGAGGGACTACGAGCAGTACTTC.

The chain employs TRBV7-2 and TRBJ2-7; D is uncertain. V was cut by 1 base and J by 4 bases, with 14 bases left in between. The CDR3 totals 15 residues. CDR1 is SGHTA and CDR2 is FQGNSA in the germline V gene. The CDR3 nucleotides read TGTGCCAGCAGCTTAGTTCCTAGACCCTTATACGAGCAGTACGTC. It yields the protein CASSLVPRPLYEQYV.